This TCR beta chain was retrieved from a study of radiation and T cells in renal cell carcinoma. Study-wide context: Nephrectomy followed 15 Gy stereotactic body radiation by 4 weeks.

Clones were sequenced by immunoSEQ multiplex PCR, and TCRdb holds only the in-frame ones, with some missing. The sample has roughly 150,000 clones, roughly 86% seen once. In its sample, this clone was seen once. Time point indicated: blood 2 weeks post-SBRT. The sample's treatment: 15 Gy SBRT to primary tumor, nephrectomy 4 weeks later. Blood was sampled at baseline, 2 weeks and 4 weeks after SBRT. The germline CDR1 and CDR2 sequences are SGHRS and YFSETQ. The CDR3 covers 14 residues. The V gene end was trimmed by 4 bases and the J gene end by 5 bases; junction bases not matched to a gene: 8. This TCR was sampled from a woman between 50 and 59 years old with renal cell carcinoma. The sample was blood, taken from a patient whose treatment included radiotherapy and nephrectomy. This chain connects TRBV5-1 to TRBJ2-5, with 7 bases lining up with TRBD1. CDR3 sequence (DNA): TGCGCCAGCAGCGAGGGGGCCGGGTATGAGACCCAGTACTTC. Translation gives CASSEGAGYETQYF.